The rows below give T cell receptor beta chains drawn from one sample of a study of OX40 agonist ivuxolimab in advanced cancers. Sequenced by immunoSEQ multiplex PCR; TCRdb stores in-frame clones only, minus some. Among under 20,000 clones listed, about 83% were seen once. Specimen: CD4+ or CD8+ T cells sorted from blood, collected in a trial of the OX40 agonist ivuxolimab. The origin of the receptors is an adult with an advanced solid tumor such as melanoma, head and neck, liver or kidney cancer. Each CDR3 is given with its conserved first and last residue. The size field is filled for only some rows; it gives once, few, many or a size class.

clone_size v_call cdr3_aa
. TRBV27 CASITGQGDTEAFF
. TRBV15 CATSRGRQGGSPLHF
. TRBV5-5 CASSGWGLAVDTQYF
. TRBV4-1 CASSQGRFSTDTQYF
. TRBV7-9 CASSPGQGRNNEQFF
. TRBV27 CASSFAGGASYEQYF
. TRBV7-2 CASSHDRFWNQPQHF
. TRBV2 CASSAMTGPMYGYTF
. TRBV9 CASSVGSGPHQPQHF
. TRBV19 CASTTATGGSTEAFF
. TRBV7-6 CASSSGGYNEQFF
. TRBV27 CASSLSTGNEQFF
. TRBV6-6 CASATANEQFF
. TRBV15 CATSSFDRGYYEQYF
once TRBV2 CASSEPPGQGDEQYF
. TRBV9 CASSGTGDNEQYF
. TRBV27 CASSMGRGTGELFF
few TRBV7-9 CASSLLEANTIYF
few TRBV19 CASSTTGYDGYTF
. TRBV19 CASSIIPGQVEQFF
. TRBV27 CASTQGSGYYEQYF
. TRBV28 CASVTRGGNTEAFF
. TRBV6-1 CASSEDLSLSSYNEQFF
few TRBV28 CASSRPGPPTPLHF
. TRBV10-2 CASSGTGGGSEKLFF
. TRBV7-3 CASSLEPGLSSYNEQFF
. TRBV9 CASSTGDFTEAFF
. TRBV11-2 CASSLGGGSETQYF
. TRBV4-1 CASSQVHGNTEAFF
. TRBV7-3 CASSSSGEETQYF
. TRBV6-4 CAQFREWAKNIQYF